This T cell receptor (beta chain) is from a study of blood T cell repertoires in COVID-19. Overall study context: The samples span acute and convalescent COVID-19 from the United States, Italy and Spain. T cells, B-cell-depleted T cells, or PBMCs provided the cDNA or gDNA that served as material.

V dropped 4 bases and J dropped 5 bases, with 26 bases sitting between them. The length of the CDR3 is 18 residues. Germline assignment: CDR1 SGHVS and CDR2 FQNEAQ. Authors' data handling: Estimated nucleated cell counts came from reference gene primer amplification. Method: immunoSEQ multiplex PCR; TCRdb's copy keeps in-frame clones and lacks some. The V and J calls and clone size come from that table; D and trimming were worked out from the DNA. The sample has roughly 80,000 clones; about 80% are singletons. The sequence was collected from a man older than 75 with acute or convalescent COVID-19. The J gene is TRBJ2-5, the V gene TRBV7-8, with D perhaps TRBD2 (5 bases). The specimen sequenced was peripheral blood. The CDR3 DNA sequence: TGTGCCAGCAGCTCAACCCGGGGTGAATACCGTCGGTCTGAGACCCAGTACTTC. It codes for CASSSTRGEYRRSETQYF.